This T cell receptor (beta chain) came from a study of control samples from healthy donors and cancer patients. Profiled with immunoSEQ multiplex PCR; TCRdb holds only in-frame clones, not every one. The sample records 90,000 to 110,000 clones, more than 85% being singletons. The germline V and J ends were trimmed by 7 bases and 0 bases, with 19 bases remaining between them. The CDR3 has 16 residues. Germline values: CDR1 SGHRS, CDR2 YFSETQ. The source of this sequence is a woman aged 45-59 years in good health. The chain is built from TRBV5-1 and TRBJ2-5; possible D gene TRBD2, 5 bases. The source material was blood. The CDR3 coding sequence is TGCGCCAGCGGAAGGACTCCCGGCCCGTACCAAGAGACCCAGTACTTC. Amino acids: CASGRTPGPYQETQYF.